The rows below give T cell receptor beta chains drawn from one sample of a study of human T cells and chemical hapten exposure. TCRdb processed the RACE reads anew with MiXCR; each CDR3 protein has one entry. In the table there are 25,000 to 30,000 distinct CDR3 sequences, 8% to 10% of which are singletons. Sequencing used whole blood, obtained in connection with sensitization to the hapten diphenylcyclopropenone (DPC). These receptor sequences come from a man aged 30 to 39 with alopecia areata. Some clones in this sample may be carry-over from other donors' samples. Both conserved end residues are part of each CDR3. A D gene is named only where the DNA matches it firmly. Some rows mark clone size as missing; the rest say once, few, many or name a class of expanded clone.

11	TRBV5-5	.	TRBJ1-2	.	CASSSSYGYTF	TGTGCCAGCAGCTCCTCCTATGGCTACACCTTC
14	TRBV18	.	TRBJ1-1	few	CASSLDGKNTEAFF	TGTGCCAGCTCCCTGGACGGGAAAAACACTGAAGCTTTCTTT
16	TRBV4-3	.	TRBJ2-1	many	CASSQEGRDWNNEQFF	TGCGCCAGCAGCCAAGAGGGCAGGGACTGGAACAATGAGCAGTTCTTC
12	TRBV5-1	.	TRBJ2-3	.	CASSLISDTQYF	TGCGCCAGCAGCTTGATCTCAGATACGCAGTATTTT
14	TRBV7-9	.	TRBJ1-6	.	CASSGGSADSPLHF	TGTGCCAGCAGCGGAGGGTCAGCGGATTCACCCCTCCACTTT
11	TRBV29-1	TRBD1	TRBJ1-2	few	CSVDRQGPGTF	TGCAGCGTCGATAGACAGGGACCTGGAACCTTC
16	TRBV11-2	TRBD2	TRBJ2-1	many	CASSLVEREGLGEQFF	TGTGCCAGCAGCTTAGTCGAGCGGGAGGGCTTGGGTGAGCAGTTCTTC
15	TRBV27	TRBD1	TRBJ1-5	.	CASSFEGGSGQPQHF	TGTGCCAGCAGTTTCGAAGGGGGCTCAGGCCAGCCCCAGCATTTT
15	TRBV19	TRBD1	TRBJ1-5	many	CASSITGTGNQPQHF	TGTGCCAGTAGTATAACCGGGACAGGGAATCAGCCCCAGCATTTT
16	TRBV6-6	.	TRBJ1-6	.	CASTSGGSSYNSSLHF	TGTGCCAGCACCTCGGGAGGCAGCTCCTATAATTCATCCCTCCACTTT
16	TRBV7-2	.	TRBJ1-1	many	CASSRGDRAPNTEAFF	TGTGCCAGCAGCCGAGGGGACCGCGCGCCGAACACTGAAGCTTTCTTT
13	TRBV7-9	TRBD1	TRBJ1-2	many	CASEGQGRNGYTF	TGTGCCAGCGAGGGACAGGGAAGAAATGGCTACACCTTC
15	TRBV7-9	.	TRBJ1-4	.	CASSPHSTTNEKLFF	TGTGCCAGCAGCCCACACAGTACAACTAATGAAAAACTGTTTTTT
12	TRBV24-1	.	TRBJ2-3	once	CATSGRADTQYF	TGTGCCACCAGTGGGAGGGCAGATACGCAGTATTTT
14	TRBV5-1	.	TRBJ2-7	.	CASSSRTGNYEQYF	TGCGCCAGCAGCTCCCGGACGGGTAACTACGAGCAGTACTTC
16	TRBV20-1	.	TRBJ2-5	few	CSARVVAGQRGETQYF	TGCAGTGCTAGGGTCGTGGCGGGACAGAGAGGAGAGACCCAGTACTTC
15	TRBV30	.	TRBJ1-5	few	CAWSVKGFSNQPQHF	TGTGCCTGGAGTGTTAAAGGGTTTAGCAATCAGCCCCAGCATTTT
15	TRBV5-4	TRBD1	TRBJ1-1	many	CASRATGTGDPEAFF	TGTGCCAGCAGGGCTACCGGGACAGGGGATCCTGAAGCTTTCTTT
14	TRBV29-1	TRBD2	TRBJ2-7	many	CSVGPGTRSFGQYF	TGCAGCGTTGGGCCCGGGACTAGGAGCTTCGGGCAGTACTTC
17	TRBV7-2	TRBD1	TRBJ2-1	large	CASSLDTGGPAHNEQFF	TGTGCCAGCAGCTTAGACACAGGGGGGCCCGCCCACAATGAGCAGTTCTTC
13	TRBV7-9	.	TRBJ2-1	.	CASSPYRYNEQFF	TGTGCCAGCAGCCCCTACCGCTACAATGAGCAGTTCTTC
11	TRBV20-1	.	TRBJ1-4	many	CSVLVVEKLFF	TGCAGCGTGCTAGTTGTGGAAAAACTGTTTTTT
15	TRBV18	TRBD1	TRBJ2-3	few	CASSSQGPNTDTQYF	TGTGCCAGCTCATCACAGGGGCCAAACACAGATACGCAGTATTTT
15	TRBV4-3	.	TRBJ1-1	few	CASSLSAGLNTEAFF	TGCGCCAGCAGCTTAAGTGCCGGGTTGAACACTGAAGCTTTCTTT
14	TRBV5-1	.	TRBJ2-2	few	CASRGGADTGELFF	TGCGCCAGCAGGGGGGGCGCCGACACCGGGGAGCTGTTTTTT
14	TRBV6-5	TRBD1	TRBJ1-5	many	CASSDRGTVQPQHF	TGTGCCAGCAGCGACAGGGGGACGGTTCAGCCCCAGCATTTT